Following are 15 T cell receptor beta chains from one sample sequenced in a study of blood T cells in healthy people across ages. Sample-barcoded 5' priming and a J-beta primer mix drove a second PCR of 7 to 11 cycles. TCRdb processed the 5' RACE reads anew with MiXCR; each CDR3 protein has one entry. In the table there are approximately 1.5 million distinct CDR3 sequences, roughly 32% of which are singletons. Sample: blood. These receptors originate from a young woman in good health.

The sample holds a few counts of this clonotype. V and J are TRBV6-4 and TRBJ2-4, with TRBD1 matching 10 bases. Gene TRBJ2-7 matches the end of the DNA better, so the J call may be wrong. The CDR3 is 18 amino acids. Germline V gene sequence: CDR1 MRHNA, CDR2 SNTAGT. The CDR3 loop reads CASSTIQFRDRGTYEQYF. In DNA, the CDR3 is TGTGCCAGCAGCACGATTCAATTCCGGGACAGGGGAACCTACGAGCAGTACTTC.

This clonotype occurred a few times. The chain is built from TRBV15 and TRBJ2-7; TRBD1 might be the D (7 bases). V dropped 5 bases and J dropped 2 bases, with 16 bases sitting between them. This CDR3 comprises 15 residues. Per the germline V gene, CDR1 is LNHNV and CDR2 is YYDKDF (reference sequence). The CDR3, as DNA: TGTGCCACCAGCGGGGGGACAGAGTTCCCCTACGAGCAGTACTTC. This encodes CATSGGTEFPYEQYF.

This clonotype was counted once. A read error may account for a junction end that differs from germline. J is TRBJ2-1 and V is TRBV5-1; possible D gene TRBD2, 6 bases. Germline V gene sequence: CDR1 SGHRS, CDR2 YFSETQ. This CDR3 comprises 18 residues. The CDR3 sequence is CASSFLGIGDSLCNEQFF. CDR3 nucleotide sequence: TGCGCCAGTAGCTTTCTGGGGATCGGGGACTCCCTGTGCAATGAGCAGTTCTTC.

This clonotype was detected a few times. This chain links TRBV3-1 with TRBJ2-5, with a tentative D call TRBD2 (6 bases). The end of the DNA aligns better with TRBJ2-7, so the J call may be wrong. CDR3 length equals 15 residues. Germline lookup yields CDR1 LGHDT and CDR2 YNNKEL (reference sequence). The CDR3 region is CASSLYTGTWDEQYF. CDR3 bases: TGTGCCAGCAGCCTTTACACCGGGACTTGGGACGAGCAGTACTTC.

Comments on this clonotype: This could be a read error, since a much larger clone is one nucleotide away. The V call is TRBV27, the J call TRBJ2-2; D might be TRBD2 (5 bases). The CDR3 length is 13 residues. CDR1 and CDR2 from the germline V gene are MNHEY and SMNVEV (reference sequence). The CDR3 here is CASSFLSTGERFF. In DNA form, the CDR3 reads TGTGCCAGCAGTTTTTTATCCACCGGGGAGCGGTTTTTT.

This clonotype was counted at least ten times. The chain joins TRBV20-1 to TRBJ1-2, with D unresolved. Germline CDR1 is DFQATT and CDR2 is SNEGSKA (reference sequence). The CDR3 runs 13 residues. V was clipped by 1 base and J by 7 bases, with 13 bases between them. The CDR3: CSARVGGSGGYTF. CDR3 coding DNA: TGCAGTGCTAGAGTAGGCGGTAGCGGTGGCTACACCTTC.

The table lists this clonotype with a few counts. The gene calls are TRBV9 and TRBJ1-1; D remains ambiguous. V gave up 4 bases and J gave up 0 bases, with 10 bases separating them. This CDR3 has 14 amino acids. Germline V CDR1 and CDR2: SGDLS, YYNGEE. The CDR3 spells CASSPEALNTEAFF. DNA for the CDR3: TGTGCCAGCAGCCCCGAGGCCCTGAACACTGAAGCTTTCTTT. The complete variable domain, with remaining parts taken from reference TRBV9 and TRBJ1-1, reads DSGVTQTPKHLITATGQRVTLRCSPRSGDLSVYWYQQSLDQGLQFLIQYYNGEERAKGNILERFSAQQFPDLHSELNLSSLELGDSALYFCASSPEALNTEAFFGQGTRLTVV.

This chain links TRBV20-1 with TRBJ2-7, with D unresolved. The CDR3 is 14 amino acids. CDR1 and CDR2 (germline): DFQATT, SNEGSKA (reference sequence). With 6 bases removed from V and 3 bases from J, the gap between germline ends came to 18 bases. The CDR3 loop reads CSANPRMAYYEQYF. The CDR3 DNA is TGCAGTGCCAACCCTCGCATGGCCTACTACGAGCAGTACTTC.

This clonotype was detected many times. V is TRBV12-3 or TRBV12-4 and J is TRBJ2-7, with 7 bases matching TRBD2. V lost 5 bases, J lost 6 bases, and 4 bases stayed unmatched. This CDR3 is 12 amino acids long. CDR3 coding DNA: TGTGCCAGCAGTCCGGGGGGTCCCGAGCAGTACTTC. Protein sequence: CASSPGGPEQYF.

The genes are TRBV6-6 and TRBJ2-5; either TRBD1 or TRBD2 may supply D (6 bases each). The germline V gene encodes CDR1 MNHNY and CDR2 SVGAGI (reference sequence). This CDR3 is built from 15 residues. V dropped 7 bases and J dropped 1 base, with 16 bases sitting between them. This CDR3 reads CASTQGGSRQETQYF. The CDR3 coding sequence is TGTGCCAGCACCCAAGGGGGGTCACGCCAAGAGACCCAGTACTTC.

The gene calls are TRBV12-3 or TRBV12-4 and TRBJ2-5; D ambiguous. The V end lost 4 bases, the J end lost 6 bases, and 6 bases lay between the germline ends. The CDR3 spans 11 residues. CDR3 sequence (DNA): TGTGCCAGCAGTTACCTTAAGACCCAGTACTTC. Its translation: CASSYLKTQYF.

This clonotype was seen a handful of times. This chain joins TRBV7-2 and TRBJ1-6, with D perhaps TRBD1 (5 bases). The length of the CDR3 is 13 residues. V was trimmed by 0 bases and J by 8 bases, leaving 5 bases between them. Germline V lookup: CDR1 SGHTA, CDR2 FQGNSA. CDR3 region: CASSLAGDSPLHF. CDR3 DNA: TGTGCCAGCAGCTTAGCGGGGGATTCACCCCTCCACTTT.

This clonotype was seen at least ten times. This chain joins TRBV2 and TRBJ2-1, with 7 bases identical to TRBD1. V gave up 6 bases and J gave up 1 base; unmatched junction bases: 3. Per germline, CDR1 SNHLY and CDR2 FYNNEI. CDR3 size: 14 residues. The chain's CDR3 is CASRPGQSYNEQFF. In nucleotides, the CDR3 is TGTGCCAGCAGGCCGGGACAGTCCTACAATGAGCAGTTCTTC.

V gene TRBV14 combines with J gene TRBJ1-4; unclear D gene. This CDR3 contains 15 residues. V lost 0 bases and J lost 5, with 10 bases in between. Germline V lookup: CDR1 SGHDN, CDR2 FVKESK. Here the CDR3 reads CASSQDGYGNEKLFF. The DNA of the CDR3 is TGTGCCAGCAGCCAAGACGGATACGGGAATGAAAAACTGTTTTTT.

This clonotype was detected only a few times. The chain uses TRBV18 and TRBJ2-5; either TRBD1 or TRBD2 may supply D (5 bases each). The CDR3 sequence is 14 residues long. The germline V gene encodes CDR1 KGHSH and CDR2 LQKENI. V was trimmed by 1 base and J by 2 bases, leaving 8 bases between them. CDR3 DNA: TGTGCCAGCTCACCACGGGACGGACAAGAGACCCAGTACTTC. This encodes CASSPRDGQETQYF.